A selection of T cell receptor beta chains follows, all from one sample in a study of T cell responses to AZD1222 COVID-19 vaccine. Libraries were prepared by immunoSEQ multiplex PCR; TCRdb keeps only in-frame clonotypes and omits some of them. This sample has roughly 67,000 clones; roughly nine tenths occur once, and the top ten carry roughly 28%. Here the sequenced sample was peripheral blood, taken 28 days after the second AZD1222 dose. The receptors here all came from an adult who received the AZD1222 COVID-19 vaccine. Both conserved end residues are part of each CDR3. D genes are given only for firm matches. The size of a clone is reported for some rows only, either as once, few or many, or as a class for expanded clones.

clone_size	v_call	d_call	j_call	cdr3_length	cdr3_aa	cdr3_nt
NA	TRBV27	NA	TRBJ2-7	15	CASSLFPGGSYEQYF	TGTGCCAGCAGTTTATTCCCAGGGGGGAGCTACGAGCAGTACTTC
NA	TRBV5-4	TRBD2	TRBJ2-1	15	CASSLQSSGRNEQFF	TGTGCCAGCAGCTTGCAGTCTAGCGGGAGAAATGAGCAGTTCTTC
NA	TRBV6-4	NA	TRBJ1-2	13	CASSDGASLGYTF	TGTGCCAGCAGTGACGGGGCCAGCCTTGGCTACACCTTC
NA	TRBV6-5	NA	TRBJ1-4	14	CASSRAGFNEKLFF	TGTGCCAGCAGTAGGGCGGGATTTAATGAAAAACTGTTTTTT
NA	TRBV19	NA	TRBJ1-5	14	CASSIMEANQPQHF	TGTGCCAGTAGTATCATGGAGGCCAATCAGCCCCAGCATTTT
once	TRBV4-1	NA	TRBJ2-5	15	CATSPSPGFQETQYF	TGCGCCACCTCCCCAAGCCCAGGATTTCAAGAGACCCAGTACTTC
NA	TRBV11-3	NA	TRBJ1-1	14	CASSTGLLNTEAFF	TGTGCCAGCAGCACGGGACTGTTGAACACTGAAGCTTTCTTT
NA	TRBV19	NA	TRBJ1-1	11	CASSIDRAAFF	TGTGCCAGTAGTATAGACAGGGCGGCTTTCTTT
NA	TRBV5-4	TRBD2	TRBJ2-5	17	CASSFPGLAGGGETQYF	TGTGCCAGCAGCTTTCCGGGACTAGCGGGAGGAGGAGAGACCCAGTACTTC
NA	TRBV5-1	NA	TRBJ2-3	14	CASSLGEPTDTQYF	TGCGCCAGCAGCTTGGGGGAGCCCACGGATACGCAGTATTTT
few	TRBV18	NA	TRBJ1-1	13	CASSPGQIYEAFF	TGTGCCAGCTCACCAGGGCAGATCTATGAAGCTTTCTTT
NA	TRBV7-2	NA	TRBJ2-7	15	CASSPNGGNSYEQYF	TGTGCCAGCAGCCCGAATGGGGGGAACTCCTACGAGCAGTACTTC
NA	TRBV7-3	TRBD2	TRBJ2-1	15	CASRPRAGVGYEQFF	TGTGCCAGCAGACCCAGAGCGGGAGTAGGCTATGAGCAGTTCTTC
few	TRBV9	NA	TRBJ1-3	15	CASSVEVGTGNTIYF	TGTGCCAGCAGCGTAGAGGTGGGCACTGGAAACACCATATATTTT
NA	TRBV7-8	TRBD2	TRBJ2-7	15	CASSLAGGAEVEQYF	TGTGCCAGCAGCTTAGCCGGGGGGGCCGAGGTCGAGCAGTACTTC
NA	TRBV15	NA	TRBJ1-5	16	CATSRDFQESNQPQHF	TGTGCCACCAGCAGAGATTTTCAGGAGAGCAATCAGCCCCAGCATTTT
NA	TRBV29-1	TRBD2	TRBJ2-7	15	CSVEAGGPQSYEQYF	TGCAGCGTTGAAGCGGGAGGGCCTCAATCCTACGAGCAGTACTTC
NA	TRBV29-1	TRBD2	TRBJ2-3	16	CSVSGLAGGQTDTQYF	TGCAGCGTTTCGGGACTAGCGGGAGGGCAGACAGATACGCAGTATTTT
NA	TRBV20-1	NA	TRBJ2-1	11	CSALNLNEQFF	TGCAGTGCCCTCAATCTCAATGAGCAGTTCTTC
NA	TRBV12-5	NA	TRBJ2-3	11	CASGFLDTQYF	TGTGCTAGTGGTTTCCTAGATACGCAGTATTTT
NA	TRBV6-5	NA	TRBJ1-2	15	CASSTRGGANYGYTF	TGTGCCAGCAGTACCCGGGGAGGGGCCAACTATGGCTACACCTTC
NA	TRBV5-8	TRBD2	TRBJ2-7	13	CASSLEVAGVEYF	TGTGCCAGCAGCTTGGAAGTAGCGGGAGTGGAGTACTTC
NA	TRBV9	TRBD1	TRBJ2-7	14	CASSTGTGPTEQYF	TGTGCCAGCAGCACGGGGACAGGGCCTACCGAGCAGTACTTC
NA	TRBV6-5	TRBD1	TRBJ2-7	15	CASSYGQGSHYEQYF	TGTGCCAGCAGTTATGGACAGGGTTCTCACTACGAGCAGTACTTC
NA	TRBV19	NA	TRBJ1-2	13	CASSIDWDNGYTF	TGTGCCAGTAGTATAGATTGGGATAATGGCTACACCTTC
once	TRBV19	NA	TRBJ1-4	13	CASSIEKTKKLFF	TGTGCCAGTAGTATAGAGAAGACAAAAAAACTGTTTTTT
NA	TRBV11-2	TRBD2	TRBJ2-7	17	CASSRNPGLAGTYEQYF	TGTGCCAGCAGCCGAAACCCTGGACTAGCGGGAACCTACGAGCAGTACTTC
few	TRBV7-2	TRBD2	TRBJ2-7	15	CASSFGLAGSYEQYF	TGTGCCAGCAGCTTTGGGCTAGCGGGCTCCTACGAGCAGTACTTC
NA	TRBV6-5	NA	TRBJ2-7	15	CASSSAATNLRGQYF	TGTGCCAGCAGCTCCGCCGCGACAAACCTACGAGGGCAGTACTTC
NA	TRBV4-1	NA	TRBJ2-1	15	CASSQDQYFLDEQFF	TGCGCCAGCAGCCAAGATCAATACTTTTTGGATGAGCAGTTCTTC
NA	TRBV2	NA	TRBJ2-7	14	CASSEAWPNYEQYF	TGTGCCAGCAGTGAAGCGTGGCCTAACTACGAGCAGTACTTC
NA	TRBV7-8	TRBD1	TRBJ2-1	14	CASSPRDRDHEQFF	TGTGCCAGCAGCCCCCGGGACAGGGATCATGAGCAGTTCTTC
NA	TRBV11-3	TRBD2	TRBJ2-7	14	CASSPSGRSYEQYF	TGTGCCAGCAGCCCCAGCGGGAGGAGCTACGAGCAGTACTTC
medium-sized	TRBV30	TRBD1	TRBJ2-2	13	CAWSPGGNRELFF	TGTGCCTGGAGCCCAGGGGGTAACCGGGAGCTGTTTTTT
NA	TRBV7-3	TRBD1	TRBJ2-2	16	CASSLQGAKNTGELFF	TGTGCCAGCAGCTTACAGGGGGCGAAGAACACCGGGGAGCTGTTTTTT
NA	TRBV9	TRBD2	TRBJ2-2	15	CASSGRGAYTGELFF	TGTGCCAGCAGTGGGCGGGGGGCCTACACCGGGGAGCTGTTTTTT
NA	TRBV27	NA	TRBJ2-1	18	CASHPAQSARFSYNEQFF	TGTGCCAGCCACCCGGCCCAATCCGCCCGATTCTCCTACAATGAGCAGTTCTTC
NA	TRBV29-1	TRBD1	TRBJ2-7	12	CSVGDSRYEQYF	TGCAGCGTTGGGGACAGCCGCTACGAGCAGTACTTC
NA	TRBV19	TRBD1	TRBJ2-7	14	CASNTRDRPYEQYF	TGTGCCAGTAATACGAGGGACAGGCCTTACGAGCAGTACTTC
NA	TRBV3-1/TRBV3-2	NA	TRBJ1-5	14	CASSQDIGEQPQHF	TGTGCCAGCAGCCAAGATATCGGGGAGCAGCCCCAGCATTTT
NA	TRBV7-8	TRBD2	TRBJ2-1	17	CASSYPTWRERRYEQFF	TGTGCCAGCAGTTACCCCACCTGGCGGGAGAGGAGGTATGAGCAGTTCTTC
once	TRBV18	NA	TRBJ1-4	13	CASSQGGNEKLFF	TGTGCCAGCTCACAGGGGGGTAATGAAAAACTGTTTTTT
NA	TRBV28	TRBD1	TRBJ1-1	16	CASSPAGQGASTEAFF	TGTGCCAGCAGTCCAGCCGGACAGGGAGCTTCCACTGAAGCTTTCTTT
NA	TRBV6-5	NA	TRBJ2-3	15	CASSQNTGNTDTQYF	TGTGCCAGCAGCCAAAATACAGGGAACACAGATACGCAGTATTTT
NA	TRBV4-1	TRBD1	TRBJ2-5	15	CASSQDRDRGGTQYF	TGCGCCAGCAGCCAAGATCGGGACAGGGGAGGGACCCAGTACTTC